The 28 T cell receptor beta chains in this list originate from one sample, sequenced in a study of blood T cell repertoires in COVID-19. Libraries were prepared by immunoSEQ multiplex PCR; TCRdb keeps only in-frame clonotypes and omits some of them. The sample records under 250,000 clones, 70% to 85% being singletons. Input material: PBMCs or T cells enriched from blood (not recorded which). These receptors all stem from a woman aged 55-70 years who had recovered from COVID-19.

This clone was detected only once. This chain joins TRBV6-5 and TRBJ2-7; 7 nucleotides align to TRBD1. This CDR3 has 15 amino acids. V lost 6 bases and J lost 4; bases outside the gene matches: 12. Per germline, CDR1 MNHEY and CDR2 SVGAGI. This chain's CDR3 is CASSSDREQWYEQYF. The CDR3 nucleotides are TGTGCCAGCAGCTCAGACAGGGAGCAATGGTACGAGCAGTACTTC.

The rearrangement links TRBV13 to TRBJ1-6; TRBD1 aligns across 8 bases. Germline V gives CDR1 PRHDT, CDR2 FYEKMQ (reference sequence). This CDR3 is 15 amino acids long. After removal of 5 bases from V and 6 bases from J, the junction contained 6 bases not matched to a gene. Written as DNA, the CDR3 is TGTGCCAGCAGCGTGACAGGGGAGGGTAATTCACCCCTCCACTTT. Residues: CASSVTGEGNSPLHF.

V gene TRBV4-2 combines with J gene TRBJ2-7; possible D gene TRBD2, 5 bases. Per the germline V gene, CDR1 is LGHNA and CDR2 is YNFKEQ. The V end lost 1 base, the J end lost 0 bases, and 13 bases lay between the germline ends. The CDR3 sequence is 16 residues long. CDR3 region: CASSQGASGYSYEQYF. CDR3 in DNA: TGTGCCAGCAGCCAAGGGGCGAGCGGTTACTCCTACGAGCAGTACTTC.

The CDR3 region has the DNA TGTGCCAGCAATGGAGGCGTCTCCACAGATACGCAGTATTTT. Translation: CASNGGVSTDTQYF. J is TRBJ2-3 and V is TRBV14; D is possibly TRBD2 (5 bases). Deletions cut 7 bases from V and 2 bases from J, with 13 bases between. This CDR3 is built from 14 residues. Germline CDR1 SGHDN, CDR2 FVKESK.

This chain joins TRBV6-5 and TRBJ1-2; D gene ambiguous. The CDR3 runs to 13 residues. Trimming removed 2 bases at V and 5 bases at J, with 9 bases between. Per germline, CDR1 MNHEY and CDR2 SVGAGI. The CDR3 DNA sequence: TGTGCCAGCAGTTACCCCTCCGGGTATGGCTACACCTTC. Its protein is CASSYPSGYGYTF.

This rearrangement joins TRBV11-3 to TRBJ2-2, with D maybe TRBD1 (6 bases). V gave up 0 bases and J gave up 3 bases, with 11 bases separating them. Germline values: CDR1 SGHNT, CDR2 YENEEA. The CDR3 has 16 residues. The CDR3 protein is CASSLDLGQYTGELFF. CDR3 in DNA: TGTGCCAGCAGCTTAGATTTAGGACAGTACACCGGGGAGCTGTTTTTT.

This clone showed up just once. The CDR3 is CASSPPRGANYGYTF. As DNA, the CDR3 is TGTGCCAGCAGCCCCCCCCGGGGAGCGAACTATGGCTACACCTTC. The rearrangement uses TRBV7-8 and TRBJ1-2; D remains unclear. V was trimmed by 5 bases and J by 2 bases, leaving 15 bases between them. CDR3 length: 15 amino acids. Germline loops: CDR1 SGHVS, CDR2 FQNEAQ.

The chain joins TRBV9 to TRBJ2-5, with TRBD2 matching 11 bases. The germline V gene has CDR1 SGDLS and CDR2 YYNGEE. The CDR3 has 16 amino acids. V was clipped by 3 bases and J by 5 bases; unmatched bases: 9. CDR3 DNA: TGTGCCAGCAGCGCCTTTGTAGCGGGAGGGTACGAGACCCAGTACTTC. Protein: CASSAFVAGGYETQYF.

This clone has only one observation. The chain has TRBV15 and TRBJ1-6, with 7 bases identical to TRBD1. Per the germline V gene, CDR1 is LNHNV and CDR2 is YYDKDF (reference sequence). J lost 6 bases, V lost 3 bases, and 5 bases had no gene match. The length of the CDR3 is 15 residues. CDR3 residues: CATSREGQANSPLHF. CDR3 coding DNA: TGTGCCACCAGCAGGGAAGGACAGGCTAATTCACCCCTCCACTTT. Full variable domain (rest looked up from reference TRBV15 and TRBJ1-6): DAMVIQNPRYQVTQFGKPVTLSCSQTLNHNVMYWYQQKSSQAPKLLFHYYDKDFNNEADTPDNFQSRRPNTSFCFLDIRSPGLGDTAMYLCATSREGQANSPLHFGNGTRLTVT.

This chain uses TRBV6-1 with TRBJ2-2; D may be TRBD1 (6 bases). Trimming took 4 bases from V and 1 from J, leaving 13 bases between them. CDR1 is MNHNS and CDR2 is SASEGT in the germline V gene. The CDR3 has 16 residues. CDR3 protein: CASSAPGTKNTGELFF. DNA of the CDR3: TGTGCCAGCAGTGCCCCCGGGACAAAGAACACCGGGGAGCTGTTTTTT.

The chain uses TRBV2 and TRBJ1-2; weak D call: TRBD1 (6 bases). Germline V gene sequence: CDR1 SNHLY, CDR2 FYNNEI. Trimming removed 0 bases from V and 7 bases from J, with 12 bases in between. There are 14 residues in the CDR3. CDR3 in DNA: TGTGCCAGCAGTGAAGCCACGGCAGGGGTTGGCTACACCTTC. Protein: CASSEATAGVGYTF.

This clone was detected once. The rearrangement links TRBV19 to TRBJ2-2; a possible D gene is TRBD2 (6 bases). Germline-derived CDR1 and CDR2 are LNHDA and SQIVND (reference sequence). V was trimmed by 5 bases and J by 6 bases, leaving 19 bases between them. The CDR3 spans 16 residues. In nucleotides, the CDR3 is TGTGCCAGTAGTCCCCTCGTGGGGACTTTCGCCGGGGAGCTGTTTTTT. Translated: CASSPLVGTFAGELFF.

The rearrangement uses TRBV7-2 and TRBJ1-1; 9 nucleotides align to TRBD1. Germline V gene sequence: CDR1 SGHTA, CDR2 FQGNSA. J gave up 3 bases and V 1 base, and 0 bases lay outside the gene matches. This CDR3 is built from 14 residues. The CDR3 DNA sequence: TGTGCCAGCAGCTTAGACAGGGGGCACACTGAAGCTTTCTTT. It specifies CASSLDRGHTEAFF.

The chain employs TRBV4-3 and TRBJ2-2; D might be TRBD1 (5 bases). Per the germline V gene, CDR1 is LGHNA and CDR2 is YSLEER. This CDR3 comprises 14 residues. V was clipped by 1 base and J by 4 bases, with 7 bases between them. CDR3 amino acids: CASSQAGPTGELFF. The CDR3 nucleotides are TGCGCCAGCAGCCAAGCAGGGCCCACCGGGGAGCTGTTTTTT.

The chain employs TRBV18 and TRBJ1-2; 7 positions agree with TRBD1. The germline V gene has CDR1 KGHSH and CDR2 LQKENI. This CDR3 has 12 amino acids. V lost 4 bases to trimming and J lost 14 bases; unmatched junction nucleotides: 10. CDR3 coding DNA: TGTGCCAGCTCACTGGAATCACAGGGGATTACCTTC. Translated: CASSLESQGITF.

This clone was picked up a small number of times. The genes are TRBV20-1 and TRBJ1-1; 7 bases are a match to TRBD1. The V segment lost 3 bases and the J segment 6 bases; nucleotides outside the gene matches: 1. Germline lookup yields CDR1 DFQATT and CDR2 SNEGSKA (reference sequence). This CDR3 has 11 residues. The CDR3, as DNA: TGCAGTGCTAGTACAGGGGCTGAAGCTTTCTTT. It yields the protein CSASTGAEAFF.

The chain recombines TRBV10-3 with TRBJ1-5; D unresolved. The CDR3 has 13 residues. Germline V gives CDR1 ENHRY, CDR2 SYGVKD. V lost 6 bases and J 0 bases, leaving 6 bases between the germline ends. The CDR3 sequence is CAISSYSNQPQHF. The CDR3 DNA follows: TGTGCCATCAGCAGTTATAGCAATCAGCCCCAGCATTTT.

The chain employs TRBV7-6 and TRBJ2-7; D call uncertain. Germline assignment: CDR1 SGHVS and CDR2 FNYEAQ. The CDR3 totals 13 residues. V was trimmed by 0 bases and J by 2 bases, leaving 5 bases between them. CDR3 in DNA: TGTGCCAGCAGCTTAGCGGGCGCCTACGAGCAGTACTTC. This gives the protein CASSLAGAYEQYF.

The V and J genes are TRBV19 and TRBJ2-6, with 7 bases fitting TRBD1. CDR1 is LNHDA and CDR2 is SQIVND in the germline V gene (reference sequence). V trimming: 3 bases; J trimming: 0 bases; junction bases outside the gene matches: 5. The CDR3 sequence is 17 residues long. DNA for the CDR3: TGTGCCAGTAGTATTACAGGGGCCTTCTCTGGGGCCAACGTCCTGACTTTC. Its protein is CASSITGAFSGANVLTF.

The rearrangement uses TRBV6-8 and TRBJ2-3; maybe TRBD2 (6 bases). Between the trimmed V and J ends, which lost 8 bases and 2 bases, there was a span of 14 bases. Germline V gene lookup returns CDR1 MNHGY and CDR2 SAAAGT. This CDR3 contains 14 residues. The CDR3 here is CASVASEHTDTQYF. Written as DNA, the CDR3 is TGTGCCAGCGTGGCTAGCGAGCACACAGATACGCAGTATTTT.

This clone occurred a few times. This chain links TRBV6-7 with TRBJ1-5; 7 positions match TRBD1. TRBV6-7 is an ORF; its function is uncertain. The ends lost 6 bases at V and 4 bases at J; junction bases unmatched: 3. The CDR3 is 13 amino acids. DNA of the CDR3: TGTGCCAGCAGGAGACAGGGTAATCAGCCCCAGCATTTT. Its translation is CASRRQGNQPQHF.

This clone was recorded a few times. The chain employs TRBV10-3 and TRBJ2-7, with D maybe TRBD2 (5 bases). The CDR3 is 13 residues long. Trimming stripped 2 bases from V and 6 bases from J, with 11 bases between. Germline V gives CDR1 ENHRY, CDR2 SYGVKD. The CDR3 spells CAISETARVEQYF. CDR3 coding DNA: TGTGCCATCAGTGAGACGGCGAGGGTCGAGCAGTACTTC.

The rearrangement uses TRBV6-5 and TRBJ2-7, with TRBD1 matching 7 bases. The CDR3 has 14 amino acids. V lost 10 bases, J lost 2 bases, and 11 bases stayed unmatched. Germline V lookup: CDR1 MNHEY, CDR2 SVGAGI. The DNA for the CDR3 is TGTGCCACGTTGGGACAGCCGGGACCCTACGAGCAGTACTTC. It translates to CATLGQPGPYEQYF.

The genes are TRBV14 and TRBJ1-5; D gene ambiguous. The CDR3 has 16 amino acids. The V gene's germline CDR1 is SGHDN and CDR2 FVKESK. Trimming removed 5 bases at V and 4 bases at J, with 18 bases between. This chain's CDR3 is CASSSLVGEWNQPQHF. The DNA of the CDR3 is TGTGCCAGCAGCAGCCTGGTGGGCGAGTGGAATCAGCCCCAGCATTTT. The variable domain in full, completed from reference TRBV14 and TRBJ1-5, reads EAGVTQFPSHSVIEKGQTVTLRCDPISGHDNLYWYRRVMGKEIKFLLHFVKESKQDESGMPNNRFLAERTGGTYSTLKVQPAELEDSGVYFCASSSLVGEWNQPQHFGDGTRLSIL.

The chain is built from TRBV9 and TRBJ1-6; no firm D call. Per the germline V gene, CDR1 is SGDLS and CDR2 is YYNGEE. This CDR3 is built from 14 residues. Trimming took off 0 bases at V and 8 bases at J, with 9 bases between the two ends. CDR3 amino acids: CASSVGVGYSPLHF. Here the CDR3 DNA reads TGTGCCAGCAGCGTAGGGGTCGGGTATTCACCCCTCCACTTT.

The chain has TRBV5-1 and TRBJ2-7; D is unclear. CDR3 length: 13 amino acids. V shed 2 bases and J shed 5 bases, with 11 bases lying between them. Germline V lookup: CDR1 SGHRS, CDR2 YFSETQ. The CDR3 DNA follows: TGCGCCAGCAGCTTCTCTATCGCCCACGAGCAGTACTTC. This translates into CASSFSIAHEQYF.

This clone was counted once. This sequence joins TRBV3-1 (or the pseudogene TRBV3-2) and TRBJ2-1; D is possibly TRBD2 (6 bases). The germline V gene has CDR1 LGHDT and CDR2 YNNKEL (reference sequence). Trimming pared 4 bases from V and 0 bases from J, leaving 10 bases between. This CDR3 is 15 amino acids long. The CDR3 loop is CASSPNSGSYNEQFF. The CDR3 nucleotides read TGTGCCAGCAGCCCAAATAGCGGCTCCTACAATGAGCAGTTCTTC.

The chain links TRBV19 to TRBJ2-5; D might be TRBD1 (5 bases). V was shortened by 9 bases and J by 2 bases, with 13 bases between the two germline ends. This CDR3 comprises 13 residues. Germline V gene lookup returns CDR1 LNHDA and CDR2 SQIVND (reference sequence). This CDR3 reads CASGIQAQETQYF. The DNA for the CDR3 is TGTGCCAGCGGAATACAGGCTCAAGAGACCCAGTACTTC.